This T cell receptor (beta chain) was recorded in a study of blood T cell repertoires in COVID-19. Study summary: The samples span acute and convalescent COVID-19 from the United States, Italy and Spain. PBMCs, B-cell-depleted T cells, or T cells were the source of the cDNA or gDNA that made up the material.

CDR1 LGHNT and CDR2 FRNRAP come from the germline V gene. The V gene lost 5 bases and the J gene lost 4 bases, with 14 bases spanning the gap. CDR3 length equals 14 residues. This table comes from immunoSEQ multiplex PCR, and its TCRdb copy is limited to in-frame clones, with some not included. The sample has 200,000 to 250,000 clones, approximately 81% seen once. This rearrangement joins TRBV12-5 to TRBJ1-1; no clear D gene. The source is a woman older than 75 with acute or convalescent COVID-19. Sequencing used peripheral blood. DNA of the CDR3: TGTGCTAGTGGTCTGGACCCAGTTGGCACTGAAGCTTTCTTT. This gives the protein CASGLDPVGTEAFF.